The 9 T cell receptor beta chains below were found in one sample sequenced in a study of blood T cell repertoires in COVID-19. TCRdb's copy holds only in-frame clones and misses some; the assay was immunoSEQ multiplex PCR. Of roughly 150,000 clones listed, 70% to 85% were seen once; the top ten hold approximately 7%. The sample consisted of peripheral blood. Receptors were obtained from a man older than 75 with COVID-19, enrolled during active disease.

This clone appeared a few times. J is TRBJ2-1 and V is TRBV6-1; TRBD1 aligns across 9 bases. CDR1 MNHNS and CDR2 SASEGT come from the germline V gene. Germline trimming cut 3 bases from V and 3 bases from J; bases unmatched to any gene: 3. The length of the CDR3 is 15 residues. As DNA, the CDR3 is TGTGCCAGCAGTGAGGGGACAGGGTTCTACAATGAGCAGTTCTTC. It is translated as CASSEGTGFYNEQFF.

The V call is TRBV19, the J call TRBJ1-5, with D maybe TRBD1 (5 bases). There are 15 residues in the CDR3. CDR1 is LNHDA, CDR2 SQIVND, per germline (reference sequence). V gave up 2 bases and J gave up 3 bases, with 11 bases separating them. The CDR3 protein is CASSIRQGPNQPQHF. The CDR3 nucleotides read TGTGCCAGTAGTATACGGCAGGGCCCCAATCAGCCCCAGCATTTT.

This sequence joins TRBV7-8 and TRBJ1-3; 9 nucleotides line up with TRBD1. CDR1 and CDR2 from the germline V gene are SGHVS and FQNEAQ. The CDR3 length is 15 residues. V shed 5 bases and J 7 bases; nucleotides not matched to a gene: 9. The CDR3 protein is CASSLSGQGTNTIYF. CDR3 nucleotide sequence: TGTGCCAGCAGCCTGTCGGGACAGGGAACCAACACCATATATTTT.

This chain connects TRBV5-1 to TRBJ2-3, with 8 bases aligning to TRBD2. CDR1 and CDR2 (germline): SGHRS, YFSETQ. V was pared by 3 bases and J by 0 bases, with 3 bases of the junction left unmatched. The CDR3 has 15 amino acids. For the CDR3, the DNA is TGCGCCAGCAGCTCTAGCGGGCCCAGCACAGATACGCAGTATTTT. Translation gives CASSSSGPSTDTQYF.

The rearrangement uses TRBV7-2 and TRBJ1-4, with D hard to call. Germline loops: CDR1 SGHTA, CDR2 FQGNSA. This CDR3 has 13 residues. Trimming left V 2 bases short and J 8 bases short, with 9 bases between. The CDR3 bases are TGTGCCAGCAGCTTACGATTGAGGGAAAAACTGTTTTTT. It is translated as CASSLRLREKLFF.

CDR3 residues: CASSWTDSNQPQHF. The DNA of the CDR3 is TGTGCCAGCAGCTGGACTGATAGCAATCAGCCCCAGCATTTT. The chain has TRBV3-1 (or the pseudogene TRBV3-2) and TRBJ1-5; D gene unclear. This CDR3 comprises 14 residues. The V gene's germline CDR1 is LGHDT and CDR2 YNNKEL (reference sequence). Trimming shortened V by 5 bases and J by 0 bases, and 8 bases separated the two germline ends.

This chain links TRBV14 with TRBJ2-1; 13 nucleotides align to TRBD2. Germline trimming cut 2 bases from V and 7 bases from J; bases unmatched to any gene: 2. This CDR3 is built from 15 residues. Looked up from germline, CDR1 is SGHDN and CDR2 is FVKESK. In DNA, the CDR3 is TGTGCCAGCAGCCAAACTAGCGGGGGGGGTAATGAGCAGTTCTTC. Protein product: CASSQTSGGGNEQFF.

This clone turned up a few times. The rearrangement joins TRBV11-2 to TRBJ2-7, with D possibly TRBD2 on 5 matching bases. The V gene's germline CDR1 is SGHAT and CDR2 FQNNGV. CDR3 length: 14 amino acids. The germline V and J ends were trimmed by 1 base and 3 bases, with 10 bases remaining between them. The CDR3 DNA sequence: TGTGCCAGCAGCTTAGGTCCCCGGGGCTACGAGCAGTACTTC. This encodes CASSLGPRGYEQYF.

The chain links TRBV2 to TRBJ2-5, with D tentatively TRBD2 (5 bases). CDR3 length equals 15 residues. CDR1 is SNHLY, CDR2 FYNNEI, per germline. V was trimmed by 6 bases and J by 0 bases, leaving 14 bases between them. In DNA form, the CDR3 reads TGTGCCAGCAGCCCGACTACCCCGTACCAAGAGACCCAGTACTTC. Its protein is CASSPTTPYQETQYF.